This TCR beta chain emerged from a study of cytomegalovirus exposure and HLA in healthy donors. Study observations and caveats: As confirmed in vitro, a few CMV-associated chains were specific for CMV antigens. Rare TCR sequences predominated, though certain public TCRs were found in many donors. Subsequent analysis showed first-cohort TCR clusters tending to co-occur in 95 to 150 validation repertoires. Associated with cytomegalovirus, according to the listing, were about 160 TCR beta chains.

The V end lost 0 bases, the J end lost 7 bases, and 10 bases lay between the germline ends. The CDR3 length is 14 residues. CDR1 and CDR2 (germline): MNHNY, SVGAGI (reference sequence). About this clone itself: As yet, its antigen is unknown.

Libraries were prepared by immunoSEQ multiplex PCR; TCRdb keeps only in-frame clonotypes and omits some of them. The data contain tens of thousands of clones, about 94% of them singletons. Sequencing was carried out using PBMCs. The chain has TRBV6-6 and TRBJ1-5; no firm D call. This receptor was taken from a woman aged 18-35 years in good health and CMV-seropositive. DNA of the CDR3: TGTGCCAGCAGTTACTCGAGAGGTGACCAGCCCCAGCATTTT. It yields the protein CASSYSRGDQPQHF.